The rows below give T cell receptor beta chains drawn from one sample of a study of T cells in Graves' hyperthyroidism and ophthalmopathy. MiXCR, run by TCRdb on the multiplex PCR reads, gives a single entry per CDR3 protein. Found here are nearly 750,000 distinct CDR3 sequences, approximately 40% of them singletons; the top ten hold around a third. Sequences were obtained from blood. The receptors shown here come from a woman aged 40-49 years with Graves' hyperthyroidism. The CDR3 runs from the conserved cysteine through the conserved F or W. The D gene is left open where the match is weak. Clone size, where shown, is once, few, many, or a class for clones that have expanded.

clone_size j_call v_call d_call cdr3_aa cdr3_nt
many TRBJ1-6 TRBV6-5 . CASKTGPNSPLHF TGTGCCAGCAAGACCGGACCTAATTCACCCCTCCACTTT
. TRBJ2-2 TRBV9 TRBD1 CASSVEPGQGLGELFF TGTGCCAGCAGCGTAGAACCGGGACAGGGATTGGGGGAGCTGTTTTTT
many TRBJ1-5 TRBV15 TRBD1 CATSGLRDRGERGNQPQHF TGTGCCACCAGCGGCTTACGGGACAGGGGGGAAAGGGGCAATCAGCCCCAGCATTTT
. TRBJ2-3 TRBV29-1 . CSVGGRFTDTQYF TGCAGCGTTGGTGGCAGGTTCACAGATACGCAGTATTTT
. TRBJ1-3 TRBV5-5 . CASSFRGNLNTIYF TGTGCCAGCAGCTTTAGGGGAAATCTGAACACCATATATTTT
. TRBJ1-2 TRBV15 . CATSSPGDGYTF TGTGCCACCAGCAGCCCAGGCGATGGCTACACCTTC
many TRBJ1-5 TRBV4-3 . CASSQERVNQPQHF TGCGCCAGCAGCCAAGAAAGGGTCAATCAGCCCCAGCATTTT
many TRBJ2-5 TRBV2 TRBD2 CASSGTSVYETQYF TGTGCCAGCAGTGGGACTAGCGTCTATGAGACCCAGTACTTC
few TRBJ1-1 TRBV9 . CASSVYSGFSDTEAFF TGTGCCAGCAGCGTATACTCAGGGTTCTCTGACACTGAAGCTTTCTTT
. TRBJ1-2 TRBV7-2 . CASSLGSRYGYTF TGTGCCAGCAGCTTGGGTAGTCGATATGGCTACACCTTC
many TRBJ1-5 TRBV12-3/TRBV12-4 TRBD1 CASSRGQGDQPQHF TGTGCCAGCAGTCGAGGACAGGGCGATCAGCCCCAGCATTTT
many TRBJ1-1 TRBV20-1 . CSPNQGMNTEAFF TGCAGTCCCAACCAGGGCATGAACACTGAAGCTTTCTTT
few TRBJ1-1 TRBV19 . CASRLYQTVNTEAFF TGTGCCAGCCGTCTCTACCAGACAGTGAACACTGAAGCTTTCTTT
many TRBJ2-2 TRBV7-9 . CASSYPGLTNTGELFF TGTGCCAGCAGCTACCCGGGACTCACGAACACCGGGGAGCTGTTTTTT
. TRBJ2-2 TRBV20-1 . CSARGTPDTGELFF TGCAGTGCTCGGGGGACGCCGGACACCGGGGAGCTGTTTTTT
. TRBJ2-7 TRBV4-3 TRBD1 CASSLGLTQGAGEQYF TGCGCCAGCAGCCTCGGACTTACTCAGGGGGCGGGCGAGCAGTACTTC
once TRBJ2-7 TRBV6-5 . CASSYSLRGYYGQYF TGTGCCAGCAGTTACTCGTTGAGAGGGTACTACGGGCAGTACTTC
. TRBJ2-2 TRBV7-2 . CASSQDLRRTTGELFF TGCGCCAGCAGCCAAGATCTTCGTAGGACTACCGGGGAGCTGTTTTTT
. TRBJ1-2 TRBV6-5 . CAGSPGVVYGYTF TGTGCCGGCAGTCCAGGGGTAGTCTATGGCTACACCTTC
many TRBJ1-2 TRBV5-1 . CASSPKSSVNYGYTF TGCGCCAGCAGCCCAAAATCGTCCGTTAACTATGGCTACACCTTC
. TRBJ1-1 TRBV7-9 . CASSLASIRTSQAFF TGTGCCAGCAGCTTAGCCTCCATAAGGACATCACAAGCTTTCTTT
. TRBJ2-5 TRBV6-4 TRBD1 CASSEQRTGRETQYF TGTGCCAGCAGTGAGCAGCGGACAGGGCGGGAGACCCAGTACTTC
many TRBJ1-4 TRBV19 . CASSARASSNEKLFF TGTGCCAGTAGCGCACGGGCCTCATCTAATGAAAAACTGTTTTTT
. TRBJ2-7 TRBV2 . CASSVGLGPTGNEQYF TGTGCCAGCAGTGTGGGTCTAGGGCCCACGGGTAATGAGCAGTACTTC
. TRBJ2-1 TRBV7-2 TRBD2 CASSVVPTLAGYNEQFF TGTGCCAGCAGCGTAGTCCCCACACTAGCGGGCTACAATGAGCAGTTCTTC
few TRBJ1-1 TRBV6-1 TRBD1 CASSLDPDRGYTEAFF TGTGCCAGCAGCTTGGACCCCGACAGGGGGTACACTGAAGCTTTCTTT
many TRBJ2-7 TRBV29-1 TRBD1 CSVQGQGLYEQYF TGCAGCGTTCAAGGACAGGGCCTTTACGAGCAGTACTTC
many TRBJ1-5 TRBV19 . CASGSSPQHF TGTGCCAGTGGAAGCAGCCCCCAGCATTTT
many TRBJ2-7 TRBV12-3/TRBV12-4 . CASSFGRVSYEQYF TGTGCCAGCAGTTTCGGACGGGTCTCCTACGAGCAGTACTTC
. TRBJ2-2 TRBV6-4 . CAPYTGELFF TGTGCCCCGTACACCGGGGAGCTGTTTTTT
many TRBJ2-7 TRBV2 TRBD1 CASSVGQGSEQYF TGTGCCAGCAGTGTGGGACAGGGGAGCGAGCAGTACTTC
many TRBJ1-5 TRBV12-3/TRBV12-4 . CASSLEGAEPQHF TGTGCCAGCAGTTTAGAAGGCGCTGAGCCCCAGCATTTT
few TRBJ1-6 TRBV5-6 . CASRHWGSPAPLHF TGTGCCAGCAGGCACTGGGGGAGTCCAGCACCCCTCCACTTT
few TRBJ1-2 TRBV3-1 . CASSQDQVTYGYTF TGTGCCAGCAGCCAAGACCAGGTTACCTATGGCTACACCTTC
. TRBJ1-2 TRBV5-6 TRBD1 CASSFPPPTGERYGYTF TGTGCCAGCAGCTTCCCACCCCCGACAGGGGAGAGGTATGGCTACACCTTC
. TRBJ1-2 TRBV20-1 . CSARGLAEHFGYTF TGCAGTGCTAGAGGGCTAGCGGAGCACTTTGGCTACACCTTC
. TRBJ2-5 TRBV4-3 TRBD2 CASSQDGTSEQETQYF TGCGCCAGCAGCCAAGATGGTACTAGCGAGCAAGAGACCCAGTACTTC
once TRBJ1-2 TRBV7-2 TRBD1 CASRTTTGRGYGYTF TGTGCCAGTCGCACCACGACAGGGAGGGGCTATGGCTACACCTTC
. TRBJ1-2 TRBV7-9 TRBD1 CASSSTGEGGYTF TGTGCCAGCAGCTCAACAGGGGAAGGAGGCTACACCTTC
. TRBJ2-6 TRBV20-1 . CSASSGRANVLTF TGCAGTGCTAGTAGTGGCAGGGCCAACGTCCTGACTTTC
. TRBJ2-7 TRBV7-9 TRBD2 CASSQASGIPEQYF TGTGCCAGCAGCCAGGCTAGCGGGATTCCCGAGCAGTACTTC
. TRBJ1-5 TRBV10-3 . CAIRTGTAQHF TGTGCCATCAGGACCGGGACGGCCCAGCATTTT
many TRBJ2-7 TRBV7-3 . CASSPNSGSDEQYF TGTGCCAGCAGCCCCAATTCAGGGAGCGACGAGCAGTACTTC
few TRBJ1-2 TRBV28 TRBD1 CASSLGQPVIRGYTF TGTGCCAGCAGTTTGGGACAGCCCGTTATCAGGGGCTACACCTTC
many TRBJ1-3 TRBV15 TRBD1 CATSRDTGDAATIYF TGTGCCACCAGCAGAGATACAGGGGATGCGGCCACCATATATTTT